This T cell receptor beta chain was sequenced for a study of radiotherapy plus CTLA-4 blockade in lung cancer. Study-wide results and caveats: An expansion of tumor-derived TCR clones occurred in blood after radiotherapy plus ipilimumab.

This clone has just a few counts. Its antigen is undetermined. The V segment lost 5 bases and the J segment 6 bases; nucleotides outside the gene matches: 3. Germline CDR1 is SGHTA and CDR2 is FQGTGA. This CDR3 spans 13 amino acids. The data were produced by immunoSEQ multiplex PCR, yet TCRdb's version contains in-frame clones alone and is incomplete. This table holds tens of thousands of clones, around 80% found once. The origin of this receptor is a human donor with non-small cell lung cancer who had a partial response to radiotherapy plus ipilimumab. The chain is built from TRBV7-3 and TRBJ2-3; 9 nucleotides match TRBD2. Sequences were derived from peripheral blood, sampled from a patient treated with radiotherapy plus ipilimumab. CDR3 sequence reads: CASSPSGTDTQYF. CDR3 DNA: TGTGCCAGCAGCCCTAGCGGGACGGATACGCAGTATTTT.